These T cell receptor beta chains were read from a single sample in a study of blood T cell repertoires in COVID-19. Sequenced by immunoSEQ multiplex PCR; TCRdb stores in-frame clones only, minus some. Of over 200,000 clones detected, nearly 85% appear once; the ten largest clones hold 1.3%. Specimen: peripheral blood. The receptors originated from a woman aged 30 to 39 with COVID-19, enrolled during active disease. Each CDR3 is given with its conserved first and last residue. The D gene is left open where the match is weak. The size entry is marked missing in some rows and otherwise reads once, few, many or a size class.

j_call: TRBJ2-1
d_call: TRBD2
v_call: TRBV7-9
clone_size: few
cdr3_nt: TGTGCCAGCAGCCACGGGACTAGCGGGAGTTATGAGCAGTTCTTC
cdr3_aa: CASSHGTSGSYEQFF

j_call: TRBJ1-1
d_call: NA
v_call: TRBV5-1
clone_size: NA
cdr3_nt: TGCGCCAGCAGCTCCGAGGTAAGCCCGAACACTGAAGCTTTCTTT
cdr3_aa: CASSSEVSPNTEAFF

j_call: TRBJ2-3
d_call: TRBD2
v_call: TRBV27
clone_size: NA
cdr3_nt: TGTGCCAGCAGTACCTCAGCGGGGGAAGTCACAGATACGCAGTATTTT
cdr3_aa: CASSTSAGEVTDTQYF

j_call: TRBJ2-7
d_call: NA
v_call: TRBV30
clone_size: NA
cdr3_nt: TGTGCCTGGAGCGGGGTAACCTACGAGCAGTACTTC
cdr3_aa: CAWSGVTYEQYF

j_call: TRBJ2-1
d_call: TRBD2
v_call: TRBV10-3
clone_size: NA
cdr3_nt: TGTGCCATCAGTTACGGGACTAGCCCCAATGAGCAGTTCTTC
cdr3_aa: CAISYGTSPNEQFF

j_call: TRBJ1-1
d_call: TRBD1
v_call: TRBV11-2
clone_size: NA
cdr3_nt: TGTGCCAGCAGACGATACGGGACAGGGGTCATGAACACTGAAGCTTTCTTT
cdr3_aa: CASRRYGTGVMNTEAFF

j_call: TRBJ1-1
d_call: TRBD1
v_call: TRBV5-8
clone_size: NA
cdr3_nt: TGTGCCAGCATACAGGGGGCGTACACTGAAGCTTTCTTT
cdr3_aa: CASIQGAYTEAFF

j_call: TRBJ1-1
d_call: NA
v_call: TRBV18
clone_size: NA
cdr3_nt: TGTGCCAGCTCACCCTCGACAGGAGAGACTGAAGCTTTCTTT
cdr3_aa: CASSPSTGETEAFF

j_call: TRBJ1-5
d_call: TRBD1
v_call: TRBV30
clone_size: NA
cdr3_nt: TGTGCCTGGAGCGTAGACAGGGGAGGCCATCAGCCCCAGCATTTT
cdr3_aa: CAWSVDRGGHQPQHF

j_call: TRBJ1-2
d_call: TRBD1
v_call: TRBV27
clone_size: NA
cdr3_nt: TGTGCCAGCAGTTTCAAGACAGGGGCGAAACAGGGCTACACCTTC
cdr3_aa: CASSFKTGAKQGYTF

j_call: TRBJ2-7
d_call: NA
v_call: TRBV11-2
clone_size: NA
cdr3_nt: TGTGCCAGCAGCTCCCACTACGAGCAGTACTTC
cdr3_aa: CASSSHYEQYF

j_call: TRBJ2-1
d_call: TRBD2
v_call: TRBV2
clone_size: NA
cdr3_nt: TGTGCCAGCAGAGCCGGGACTAGCTTTTACGGGAGCTCCTACAATGAGCAGTTCTTC
cdr3_aa: CASRAGTSFYGSSYNEQFF

j_call: TRBJ1-5
d_call: NA
v_call: TRBV6-5
clone_size: once
cdr3_nt: TGTGCCAGCCATGCCGGGGGGCCGCCCCAGCATTTT
cdr3_aa: CASHAGGPPQHF

j_call: TRBJ2-2
d_call: NA
v_call: TRBV24-1
clone_size: NA
cdr3_nt: TGTGCCACTCAGGGGCCTCTAAACACCGGGGAGCTGTTTTTT
cdr3_aa: CATQGPLNTGELFF

j_call: TRBJ1-2
d_call: NA
v_call: TRBV30
clone_size: few
cdr3_nt: TGTGCCTGGAGGGGGACTGTCGGCATCTATGGCTACACCTTC
cdr3_aa: CAWRGTVGIYGYTF

j_call: TRBJ1-2
d_call: TRBD1
v_call: TRBV6-2/TRBV6-3
clone_size: NA
cdr3_nt: TGTGCCACCAGCGGACAGGGATATGGCTACACCTTC
cdr3_aa: CATSGQGYGYTF

j_call: TRBJ2-7
d_call: NA
v_call: TRBV13
clone_size: few
cdr3_nt: TGTGCCAGCAGCTTGCAGGGAATTTACGAGCAGTACTTC
cdr3_aa: CASSLQGIYEQYF

j_call: TRBJ1-3
d_call: NA
v_call: TRBV7-3
clone_size: few
cdr3_nt: TGTGCCAGCAGCTACGACAGGGGAAACACCATATATTTT
cdr3_aa: CASSYDRGNTIYF

j_call: TRBJ2-2
d_call: TRBD1
v_call: TRBV30
clone_size: NA
cdr3_nt: TGTGCCTGGAGTGCGCCGGGACAGGAGACCGGGGAGCTGTTTTTT
cdr3_aa: CAWSAPGQETGELFF

j_call: TRBJ1-3
d_call: TRBD1
v_call: TRBV15
clone_size: NA
cdr3_nt: TGTGCCACCAGCACCGGAAGAGGGGGCAGAGCTGGAAACACCATATATTTT
cdr3_aa: CATSTGRGGRAGNTIYF

j_call: TRBJ2-7
d_call: TRBD2
v_call: TRBV30
clone_size: once
cdr3_nt: TGTGCCTGGAGTGCCGGGACTAGCGGGGGTTACAGATACGAGCAGTACTTC
cdr3_aa: CAWSAGTSGGYRYEQYF

j_call: TRBJ2-3
d_call: NA
v_call: TRBV5-1
clone_size: NA
cdr3_nt: TGCGCCAGCAGCTTGCGCACCGGGACAGGGGTTAGCGGGAGTGGGAGCACAGATACGCAGTATTTT
cdr3_aa: CASSLRTGTGVSGSGSTDTQYF

j_call: TRBJ2-3
d_call: NA
v_call: TRBV5-5
clone_size: NA
cdr3_nt: TGTGCCAGCAGCCAAGGATTGGTGGACTTGGATACGCAGTATTTT
cdr3_aa: CASSQGLVDLDTQYF

j_call: TRBJ2-7
d_call: NA
v_call: TRBV4-2
clone_size: NA
cdr3_nt: TGTGCCAGCAGTAGCGTTCCCTACGAGCAGTACTTC
cdr3_aa: CASSSVPYEQYF

j_call: TRBJ2-1
d_call: NA
v_call: TRBV9
clone_size: NA
cdr3_nt: TGTGCCAGCAGCTCGGGACTGGCGGAGAATGAGCAGTTCTTC
cdr3_aa: CASSSGLAENEQFF

j_call: TRBJ2-1
d_call: TRBD1
v_call: TRBV16
clone_size: NA
cdr3_nt: TGTGCCAGCAGACCTACTGGGACAGGGAGGGAAAATGAGCAGTTCTTC
cdr3_aa: CASRPTGTGRENEQFF

j_call: TRBJ2-1
d_call: NA
v_call: TRBV19
clone_size: NA
cdr3_nt: TGTGCCAGTAGTAACCGGGGGTCTGATGAGCAGTTCTTC
cdr3_aa: CASSNRGSDEQFF

j_call: TRBJ2-5
d_call: TRBD2
v_call: TRBV7-6
clone_size: NA
cdr3_nt: TGTGCCAGCAGCTTATCGGGCCTAGCGGGGCAAGAGACCCAGTACTTC
cdr3_aa: CASSLSGLAGQETQYF

j_call: TRBJ2-5
d_call: TRBD2
v_call: TRBV30
clone_size: NA
cdr3_nt: TGTGCCGTCCTAGCGGGAGGGTACCAAGAGACCCAGTACTTC
cdr3_aa: CAVLAGGYQETQYF

j_call: TRBJ2-1
d_call: NA
v_call: TRBV11-3
clone_size: NA
cdr3_nt: TGTGCCAGCAGCTTATCTAGTTATTCAAGCAATGAGCAGTTCTTC
cdr3_aa: CASSLSSYSSNEQFF

j_call: TRBJ1-1
d_call: NA
v_call: TRBV28
clone_size: NA
cdr3_nt: TGTGCCAGCAGTACGACAGGGAACACTGAAGCTTTCTTT
cdr3_aa: CASSTTGNTEAFF

j_call: TRBJ2-7
d_call: TRBD2
v_call: TRBV10-2
clone_size: NA
cdr3_nt: TGCGCCAGCAGTGCATTAGCGGGGGGTTCCTACGAGCAGTACTTC
cdr3_aa: CASSALAGGSYEQYF

j_call: TRBJ2-7
d_call: NA
v_call: TRBV10-1
clone_size: NA
cdr3_nt: TGCGCCAGCAGACCGGGACAACCCTACGAGCAGTACTTC
cdr3_aa: CASRPGQPYEQYF

j_call: TRBJ1-4
d_call: NA
v_call: TRBV2
clone_size: once
cdr3_nt: TGTGCCAGCAGCTACAGTGCAACTAATGAAAAACTGTTTTTT
cdr3_aa: CASSYSATNEKLFF

j_call: TRBJ2-5
d_call: TRBD2
v_call: TRBV29-1
clone_size: NA
cdr3_nt: TGCAGCGTTGAGCCCCGGCCGGGGGGGCAAGAGACCCAGTACTTC
cdr3_aa: CSVEPRPGGQETQYF

j_call: TRBJ2-7
d_call: TRBD2
v_call: TRBV9
clone_size: NA
cdr3_nt: TGTGCCAGCAGCCCGGGGAGTAGCGGGAGCCACGAGCAGTACTTC
cdr3_aa: CASSPGSSGSHEQYF

j_call: TRBJ2-3
d_call: NA
v_call: TRBV3-1/TRBV3-2
clone_size: NA
cdr3_nt: TGTGCCAGCAGCCAAGGGTTGAGAGATACGCAGTATTTT
cdr3_aa: CASSQGLRDTQYF

j_call: TRBJ1-1
d_call: NA
v_call: TRBV7-2
clone_size: NA
cdr3_nt: TGTGCCAGCAGCTTAACAGACCTCACTGAAGCTTTCTTT
cdr3_aa: CASSLTDLTEAFF

j_call: TRBJ1-1
d_call: TRBD1
v_call: TRBV28
clone_size: NA
cdr3_nt: TGTGCCAGCAGAAACCCAGGACAGGGGGCGGGCACTGAAGCTTTCTTT
cdr3_aa: CASRNPGQGAGTEAFF

j_call: TRBJ2-7
d_call: NA
v_call: TRBV30
clone_size: NA
cdr3_nt: TGTGCCTGGAGTGTTTCTCGAGGGTTCGAGCAGTACTTC
cdr3_aa: CAWSVSRGFEQYF

j_call: TRBJ2-3
d_call: NA
v_call: TRBV7-5
clone_size: once
cdr3_nt: TGTGCCAGAAGCCAGGTCTCCCCCACAGATACGCAGTATTTT
cdr3_aa: CARSQVSPTDTQYF

j_call: TRBJ1-5
d_call: TRBD1
v_call: TRBV18
clone_size: NA
cdr3_nt: TGTGCCAGCTCACGTGACAGGGGTGGTCAGCCCCAGCATTTT
cdr3_aa: CASSRDRGGQPQHF